Listed here is a single T cell receptor beta chain. No antigen is known for it. Multiplex PCR with BIOMED2 TRB-A/B primer pools amplified TRB rearrangements. TCRdb reprocessed the multiplex PCR reads with MiXCR, giving one entry per CDR3 protein. The sample holds approximately 3,600 distinct CDR3 sequences, 20% to 25% seen once. The data stem from a study of T and B cells in COVID-19 patients. At the level of the study: Recovered patients mostly had mild to moderate COVID-19 managed as outpatients. Critical illness requiring mechanical ventilation or extracorporeal membrane oxygenation affected 12 of 20 active-infection patients.

Blood genomic DNA input for TRB amplification was about 240-550 ng. General study points: Patients with COVID-19 reportedly showed strongly skewed T cell receptor beta variable and joining gene usage. No sequencing was yet done of CD4+, regulatory or CD8+ subsets, or of SARS-CoV-2-responsive or tetramer+ sorted cells.

Sequences were obtained from blood. The receptor comes from a human donor with active COVID-19.

The CDR3, as DNA: TGTGCCAGCAGTTACCATTCCACAGGGGGCAGCAAGTATGGCTACACCTTC. This codes for CASSYHSTGGSKYGYTF. This chain links TRBV6-2 or TRBV6-3 with TRBJ1-2, with 9 bases aligning to TRBD1. V lost 2 bases to trimming and J lost 5 bases; unmatched junction nucleotides: 12. The CDR3 covers 17 residues. Germline CDR1 is MNHEY and CDR2 is SVGEGT.